The T cell receptor beta chain described here comes from a study of T cell responses to AZD1222 COVID-19 vaccine. Remarks on this clone: Antigen specificity is unknown.

The repertoire was sequenced with immunoSEQ multiplex PCR; TCRdb's copy has only in-frame clones and lacks some. The sample carries 100,000 to 150,000 clones, around nine tenths recorded once. V lost 4 bases, J lost 3 bases, and 7 bases stayed unmatched. This CDR3 has 15 residues. Germline loops: CDR1 SGHNT, CDR2 YYREEE (reference sequence). Study-wide findings and caveats: The span of vaccine-associated CD4 TCRs extended across spike, with dominance at 160-218 and 743-854.

The chain combines TRBV5-4 with TRBJ2-7; 10 bases map to TRBD1. This receptor was obtained from an adult in good health. The sequences come from peripheral blood, collected on day 0 of MenACWY control vaccination. CDR3 loop: CASSVPGQGIYEQYF. The CDR3 bases are TGTGCCAGCAGCGTTCCGGGACAGGGGATCTACGAGCAGTACTTC.